This T cell receptor (beta chain) emerged from a study of tumor-infiltrating lymphocytes in primary liver carcinoma. At the level of the study: Each of the growths was stage T1-T3 N0M0, extending roughly 4.2 to 10 cm across. Points from the study as a whole: Overlap in tumor-adjacent and tumor-blood pairs fell below that of tumor region pairs.

Priming with a constant-region primer yielded TCR beta cDNA from 400 to 500 ng total RNA. It was through three nested multiplex PCR rounds of slightly modified ARM-PCR that TCR beta libraries arose. The first two PCR rounds, roughly 10 cycles each, used TRBV1-TRBV30 forward primers and a C-beta reverse primer. TCRdb used MiXCR to reprocess the multiplex PCR reads, holding one entry per CDR3 protein. The sample yields a few hundred thousand distinct CDR3 sequences, roughly three fifths seen once. In its sample, this clonotype was seen once. Antigen: not known. Researchers drew blood RNA from unsorted whole blood and extracted germline DNA as well. The CDR3 spans 15 residues. The V end was cut by 6 bases, the J end by 4 bases, with 16 bases between.

The chain uses TRBV12-3 or TRBV12-4 and TRBJ2-1; no definite D call. Sequencing was done on a sample of peripheral blood. The clonotype originates from a woman younger than 45 with primary liver carcinoma and hepatitis B virus infection. The CDR3 sequence is CASSPDCRPYNEQFF. The CDR3 DNA is TGTGCCAGCAGCCCCGACTGTCGCCCATACAATGAGCAGTTCTTC.